The clone carrying this T cell receptor (beta chain) was seen more than once but under ten times. These data originate in a study of blood T cell repertoires in COVID-19. Looking at the study overall: Some COVID-19 samples were acute and others convalescent; all came from the United States, Italy and Spain. Sample material is recorded as cDNA or gDNA derived from T cells, B-cell-depleted T cells, or PBMCs.

From germline, CDR1 is SGHRS and CDR2 YFSETQ. This CDR3 comprises 15 residues. Trimming took 1 base from V and 6 from J, leaving 13 bases between them. Methods used by the authors: Quantification of nucleated cells was approximated via reference gene primer amplification. Measured with immunoSEQ multiplex PCR; TCRdb has only the in-frame clones, and not every one. Clone size and the V and J calls come from that table; the DNA yielded D and trimming. Of 250,000 or so clones listed, roughly 82% were seen once; the top ten hold over 3.5%. The sequenced sample was peripheral blood. The V and J genes are TRBV5-1 and TRBJ1-4; TRBD1 might be the D (6 bases). This sequence originates from a woman between 70 and 85 years old with acute or convalescent COVID-19. The CDR3 is CASSLKSGGHEKLFF. In nucleotides, the CDR3 is TGCGCCAGCAGCTTGAAATCCGGGGGGCATGAAAAACTGTTTTTT.